These 26 T cell receptor beta chains originate from one sample sequenced in a study of blood T cell repertoires in COVID-19. The table came from immunoSEQ multiplex PCR; TCRdb's copy has only in-frame clones and leaves some out. The table lists 140,000 to 150,000 clones, around four fifths of them singletons. Sequencing was done on a sample of peripheral blood. These receptors all stem from a middle-aged woman with active or convalescent COVID-19.

The V call is TRBV3-1 (or the pseudogene TRBV3-2), the J call TRBJ2-5; weak D call: TRBD2 (6 bases). V lost 4 bases to trimming and J lost 3 bases, with 12 bases between them. In germline, CDR1 is LGHDT, CDR2 YNNKEL (reference sequence). CDR3 length: 14 amino acids. The CDR3, as DNA: TGTGCCAGCAGCCTACTCGGGGGAAAAGAGACCCAGTACTTC. Residues: CASSLLGGKETQYF.

This chain joins TRBV27 and TRBJ1-3, with 10 bases fitting TRBD1. After removal of 4 bases from V and 2 bases from J, the junction contained 2 bases not matched to a gene. The CDR3 runs to 15 residues. The V gene's germline CDR1 is MNHEY and CDR2 SMNVEV (reference sequence). For the CDR3, the DNA is TGTGCCAGCAGTTACGGGACAGGGGCTGGAAACACCATATATTTT. Translating gives CASSYGTGAGNTIYF.

CDR3 in amino acids: CASSQHRTGKTEAFF. The CDR3 DNA sequence: TGCGCCAGCAGCCAACACCGGACAGGGAAGACTGAAGCTTTCTTT. This chain links TRBV5-1 with TRBJ1-1, with 8 bases matching TRBD1. The CDR3 is 15 amino acids. V lost 4 bases to trimming and J lost 5 bases; unmatched junction nucleotides: 10. Germline loops: CDR1 SGHRS, CDR2 YFSETQ.

This clone was seen only once. The rearrangement uses TRBV3-1 (or the pseudogene TRBV3-2) and TRBJ1-4; D unresolved. V was clipped by 2 bases and J by 10 bases, with 8 bases between them. The CDR3 totals 12 residues. Germline V gene lookup returns CDR1 LGHDT and CDR2 YNNKEL (reference sequence). CDR3 amino acids: CASSQNPGKLFF. DNA of the CDR3: TGTGCCAGCAGCCAAAATCCCGGAAAACTGTTTTTT.

This clone has a single count. The chain is built from TRBV2 and TRBJ1-2; no clear D gene. The CDR3 has 15 amino acids. V was pared by 6 bases and J by 2 bases, with 16 bases between. CDR1 and CDR2 from the germline V gene are SNHLY and FYNNEI. Written as DNA, the CDR3 is TGTGCCAGCAGATCGGACTTACTTAACAACTATGGCTACACCTTC. Translation: CASRSDLLNNYGYTF.

This sequence joins TRBV14 and TRBJ1-6; D possibly corresponds to TRBD1 (5 bases). Germline CDR1 is SGHDN and CDR2 is FVKESK. Trimming pared 1 base from V and 6 bases from J, leaving 7 bases between. The CDR3 runs to 14 residues. The CDR3 DNA follows: TGTGCCAGCAGCCAAGGCGGGGCTAATTCACCCCTCCACTTT. Translation gives CASSQGGANSPLHF.

This rearrangement joins TRBV2 to TRBJ1-5; no definite D call. The germline V gene encodes CDR1 SNHLY and CDR2 FYNNEI. The CDR3 consists of 17 residues. The V gene lost 7 bases and the J gene lost 2 bases, with 21 bases spanning the gap. The CDR3 loop is CASTPQVTRVGNQPQHF. The CDR3 coding sequence is TGTGCCAGCACCCCCCAGGTGACGCGGGTTGGCAATCAGCCCCAGCATTTT.

The chain uses TRBV11-3 and TRBJ2-1, with a possible D match to TRBD2 (5 bases). The V gene's germline CDR1 is SGHNT and CDR2 YENEEA. Trimming cost V 2 bases and J 11 bases, with 13 bases left between them. This CDR3 contains 13 residues. Here the CDR3 DNA reads TGTGCCAGCAGCTTATGGGGAGACGGTAAGCAGTTCTTC. As protein: CASSLWGDGKQFF.

J is TRBJ2-2 and V is TRBV14, with TRBD1 identical over 10 bases. The J segment lost 6 bases and the V segment lost 4 bases, leaving 11 bases of the junction unmatched. In germline, CDR1 is SGHDN, CDR2 FVKESK. The CDR3 is 17 amino acids. CDR3 DNA sequence: TGTGCCAGCAGCCGCGACAGGGGGCGCTTCGTCGCCGGGGAGCTGTTTTTT. This gives the protein CASSRDRGRFVAGELFF.

The chain employs TRBV30 and TRBJ1-4, with D possibly being TRBD1 (5 bases). V dropped 0 bases and J dropped 8 bases, with 16 bases sitting between them. The CDR3 contains 15 residues. CDR1 GTSNPN and CDR2 SVGIG come from the germline V gene (reference sequence). CDR3 sequence reads: CAWSVSVRGEEKLFF. The CDR3 DNA reads TGTGCCTGGAGTGTAAGTGTCCGGGGGGAGGAAAAACTGTTTTTT.

A word on this clone: The germline gene is not matched at one end of the junction; a read error may be the cause. The chain combines TRBV5-4 with TRBJ2-3; 9 positions match TRBD2. Germline CDR1 and CDR2: SGHNT and YYREEE (reference sequence). The CDR3 totals 11 residues. CDR3 bases: TGTGCCAGCAGCCAGTCCGGGACTAGCCTTTTT. The encoded protein is CASSQSGTSLF.

This clone has only a few counts. V usage is TRBV27 and J usage is TRBJ1-6; D gene unclear. V lost 6 bases and J lost 7, with 10 bases in between. CDR3 length: 13 residues. Germline-derived CDR1 and CDR2 are MNHEY and SMNVEV (reference sequence). DNA for the CDR3: TGTGCCAGCAGCCGGTATCCGAATTCACCCCTCCACTTT. This codes for CASSRYPNSPLHF.

The chain carries TRBV2 and TRBJ1-4; 8 bases line up with TRBD1. Germline CDR1 SNHLY, CDR2 FYNNEI. J gave up 2 bases and V 4 bases, and 9 bases lay outside the gene matches. This CDR3 contains 17 residues. The CDR3 bases are TGTGCCAGCAGTGGGGTGGACAGGGTTTCGACTAATGAAAAACTGTTTTTT. Its translation is CASSGVDRVSTNEKLFF.

This chain joins TRBV7-2 and TRBJ2-1; D is unresolved. This CDR3 is 15 amino acids long. Per the germline V gene, CDR1 is SGHTA and CDR2 is FQGNSA. Trimming took 1 base from V and 8 from J, leaving 15 bases between them. DNA of the CDR3: TGTGCCAGCAGCTTAGAGAGCACTACTCCACATGAGCAGTTCTTC. Its translation is CASSLESTTPHEQFF.

The V gene is TRBV3-1 (or the pseudogene TRBV3-2), the J gene TRBJ2-5; unclear D gene. V gave up 2 bases and J gave up 7 bases, with 5 bases separating them. CDR3 length: 11 residues. Germline V gene lookup returns CDR1 LGHDT and CDR2 YNNKEL (reference sequence). CDR3 loop: CASSQTRTQYF. The CDR3 DNA reads as TGTGCCAGCAGCCAAACACGGACCCAGTACTTC.

This rearrangement joins TRBV2 to TRBJ2-7, with TRBD2 matching over 7 bases. This CDR3 is built from 14 residues. V lost 5 bases to trimming and J lost 6 bases; unmatched junction nucleotides: 10. Germline assignment: CDR1 SNHLY and CDR2 FYNNEI. The DNA for the CDR3 is TGTGCCAGCAGTCCTCCCGGGAGGCTGCGCGAGCAGTACTTC. Its translation: CASSPPGRLREQYF.

This chain links TRBV19 with TRBJ2-1; 7 nucleotides agree with TRBD2. The CDR3 totals 15 residues. The trim removed 10 bases at V and 3 bases at J, leaving 12 bases unmatched. Germline CDR1 and CDR2: LNHDA and SQIVND (reference sequence). The CDR3, as DNA: TGTGCCACCTCCCTGCGGCGGGACTACTACAATGAGCAGTTCTTC. It translates to CATSLRRDYYNEQFF.

J is TRBJ1-2 and V is TRBV30; the D gene is possibly TRBD1 (5 bases). From germline, CDR1 is GTSNPN and CDR2 SVGIG (reference sequence). This CDR3 is built from 11 residues. V lost 2 bases and J lost 10, with 11 bases in between. The CDR3 is CAWSKGRDYTF. The CDR3, as DNA: TGTGCCTGGAGTAAGGGGAGGGACTACACCTTC.

The genes are TRBV7-2 and TRBJ1-5; D is ambiguous. Germline CDR1 is SGHTA and CDR2 is FQGNSA. Trimming took 5 bases from V and 0 from J, leaving 17 bases between them. The CDR3 is 17 residues long. CDR3 amino acids: CASSQTAGSYSNQPQHF. The CDR3 DNA follows: TGTGCCAGCAGCCAAACGGCCGGGTCATATAGCAATCAGCCCCAGCATTTT.

The CDR3 DNA follows: TGTGCCAGCAGTTTAGACAGTTCAACTAATGAAAAACTGTTTTTT. It encodes CASSLDSSTNEKLFF. The rearrangement joins TRBV28 to TRBJ1-4; D perhaps matches TRBD1 (5 bases). V was cut by 2 bases and J by 0 bases, with 7 bases left in between. CDR1 is MDHEN, CDR2 SYDVKM, per germline. This CDR3 is built from 15 residues. Full variable domain (rest looked up from reference TRBV28 and TRBJ1-4): DVKVTQSSRYLVKRTGEKVFLECVQDMDHENMFWYRQDPGLGLRLIYFSYDVKMKEKGDIPEGYSVSREKKERFSLILESASTNQTSMYLCASSLDSSTNEKLFFGSGTQLSVL.

The chain recombines TRBV6-1 with TRBJ1-2; D is ambiguous. Germline V gene data show CDR1 as MNHNS and CDR2 as SASEGT. Trimming pared 1 base from V and 5 bases from J, leaving 11 bases between. The length of the CDR3 is 14 residues. CDR3 sequence: CASSEGWGGYGYTF. Written as DNA, the CDR3 is TGTGCCAGCAGTGAAGGTTGGGGAGGATATGGCTACACCTTC.

The V gene is TRBV19, the J gene TRBJ1-1; D possibly corresponds to TRBD1 (5 bases). Germline CDR1 and CDR2: LNHDA and SQIVND (reference sequence). V lost 1 base and J 4 bases, leaving 10 bases between the germline ends. CDR3 length: 14 residues. CDR3 in DNA: TGTGCCAGTAGTATAGCTCAGGGATTCACTGAAGCTTTCTTT. The encoded protein is CASSIAQGFTEAFF.

This clone was seen just once. The chain is built from TRBV28 and TRBJ1-1; 7 nucleotides line up with TRBD1. Germline V CDR1 and CDR2: MDHEN, SYDVKM. The CDR3 is 13 amino acids. After removal of 10 bases from V and 2 bases from J, the junction contained 7 bases not matched to a gene. The CDR3 is CATHEGGNTEAFF. The CDR3 DNA follows: TGTGCCACCCACGAAGGGGGCAACACTGAAGCTTTCTTT.

The genes are TRBV10-3 and TRBJ2-7; 11 bases agree with TRBD1. Germline V lookup: CDR1 ENHRY, CDR2 SYGVKD. The CDR3 consists of 14 residues. V lost 8 bases and J lost 4; bases outside the gene matches: 7. The CDR3 DNA reads TGTGCCATCCAACTCGGGACAGGGGGATACGAGCAGTACTTC. Protein product: CAIQLGTGGYEQYF.

The rearrangement uses TRBV18 and TRBJ1-2; D possibly corresponds to TRBD1 (5 bases). Germline loops: CDR1 KGHSH, CDR2 LQKENI. Trimming pared 5 bases from V and 10 bases from J, leaving 17 bases between. This CDR3 has 13 amino acids. The CDR3 here is CASSGVRVSDYTF. CDR3 sequence (DNA): TGTGCCAGCTCAGGTGTCAGGGTTTCGGACTACACCTTC.

The chain is built from TRBV11-2 and TRBJ2-3; 9 positions agree with TRBD2. V lost 1 base and J lost 5; bases outside the gene matches: 10. The CDR3 runs 17 residues. In germline, CDR1 is SGHAT, CDR2 FQNNGV. CDR3 residues: CASSLVVRLAGLDTQYF. The CDR3 region has the DNA TGTGCCAGCAGCTTAGTAGTCCGGCTAGCGGGGCTAGATACGCAGTATTTT.